Below are 16 T cell receptor beta chains sequenced from a single sample in a study of TIL therapy for anti-PD-1-resistant metastatic lung cancer. The libraries were made with immunoSEQ v3. Sequenced by immunoSEQ multiplex PCR; TCRdb stores in-frame clones only, minus some. The table includes tens of thousands of clones, around four fifths detected once. Time point specified: pre-treatment sample, taken before nivolumab and TIL therapy. This specimen consisted of blood, obtained at baseline. The receptors were gathered from a person aged 25 to 79 with non-small cell lung cancer.

The gene calls are TRBV9 and TRBJ1-1; TRBD1 is a possible D gene (6 bases). Germline values: CDR1 SGDLS, CDR2 YYNGEE. The CDR3 loop spans 13 amino acids. V was pared by 0 bases and J by 7 bases, with 10 bases between. The CDR3 coding sequence is TGTGCCAGCAGCGTAGCGAGGGGGGGTGAAGCTTTCTTT. Its translation is CASSVARGGEAFF. Using reference TRBV9 and TRBJ1-1 for the parts outside the CDR3, the full variable domain is DSGVTQTPKHLITATGQRVTLRCSPRSGDLSVYWYQQSLDQGLQFLIQYYNGEERAKGNILERFSAQQFPDLHSELNLSSLELGDSALYFCASSVARGGEAFFGQGTRLTVV.

The chain has TRBV6-5 and TRBJ2-7; 8 positions agree with TRBD2. Germline V gene data show CDR1 as MNHEY and CDR2 as SVGAGI. V lost 5 bases to trimming and J lost 2 bases; unmatched junction nucleotides: 8. This CDR3 is built from 15 residues. In nucleotides, the CDR3 is TGTGCCAGCAGTCTACGGTTAGCGGGGCCCTACGAGCAGTACTTC. Amino acids: CASSLRLAGPYEQYF.

The chain joins TRBV7-9 to TRBJ1-1; D gene uncertain. Trimming took 2 bases from V and 4 from J, leaving 11 bases between them. CDR3 length: 14 residues. Germline lookup yields CDR1 SEHNR and CDR2 FQNEAQ (reference sequence). In DNA form, the CDR3 reads TGTGCCAGCAGCTTAAACGACGGCGGCACTGAAGCTTTCTTT. Translation gives CASSLNDGGTEAFF.

The V call is TRBV7-6, the J call TRBJ2-5; D gene ambiguous. The CDR3 is 15 amino acids. Trimming took 3 bases from V and 5 from J, leaving 16 bases between them. The germline CDR1 and CDR2 sequences are SGHVS and FNYEAQ. CDR3 residues: CASSFGNGWMETQYF. The CDR3 DNA sequence: TGTGCCAGCAGCTTTGGTAATGGGTGGATGGAGACCCAGTACTTC.

The rearrangement links TRBV7-3 to TRBJ2-1, with TRBD2 matching over 7 bases. CDR1 and CDR2 from the germline V gene are SGHTA and FQGTGA. V shed 1 base and J 0 bases; nucleotides not matched to a gene: 6. There are 17 residues in the CDR3. The CDR3 sequence: CASSLMGGTVSYNEQFF. CDR3 coding DNA: TGTGCCAGCAGCTTAATGGGGGGGACTGTCTCCTACAATGAGCAGTTCTTC.

The gene calls are TRBV4-2 and TRBJ1-4; 9 bases match TRBD1. The V gene's germline CDR1 is LGHNA and CDR2 YNFKEQ. The junction had 7 bases not matched to a gene; V was cut back by 3 bases and J by 8 bases. The CDR3 has 15 residues. As DNA, the CDR3 is TGTGCCAGCAGCCATGTAAGGACAGGGGAGGAAAAACTGTTTTTT. This codes for CASSHVRTGEEKLFF.

The rearrangement uses TRBV30 and TRBJ2-5, with unresolved D. The germline gives CDR1 GTSNPN, CDR2 SVGIG (reference sequence). V was clipped by 5 bases and J by 1 base, with 11 bases between them. This CDR3 spans 13 amino acids. Here the CDR3 DNA reads TGTGCCTGGTCCCCCAGGCCCCAAGAGACCCAGTACTTC. It translates to CAWSPRPQETQYF.

The J gene is TRBJ1-1, the V gene TRBV18; a weak D match, TRBD1 (5 bases). This CDR3 contains 17 residues. The germline V gene has CDR1 KGHSH and CDR2 LQKENI. V gave up 1 base and J gave up 4 bases, with 19 bases separating them. In DNA form, the CDR3 reads TGTGCCAGCTCACCACTCACCAACAGGAAAGGAATCACTGAAGCTTTCTTT. Its translation: CASSPLTNRKGITEAFF.

V is TRBV30 and J is TRBJ1-3, with no clear D. This CDR3 has 13 residues. V was shortened by 1 base and J by 0 bases, with 4 bases between the two germline ends. Germline V gene lookup returns CDR1 GTSNPN and CDR2 SVGIG (reference sequence). CDR3 region: CAWSGNSGNTIYF. The CDR3 coding sequence is TGTGCCTGGAGTGGAAACTCTGGAAACACCATATATTTT.

This clone occurred a few times. V is TRBV9 and J is TRBJ2-3, with 9 nucleotides matching TRBD2. The CDR3 contains 14 residues. Looked up from germline, CDR1 is SGDLS and CDR2 is YYNGEE. Trimming removed 4 bases from V and 2 bases from J; junction bases left unmatched: 2. This CDR3 reads CASSRTSVTDTQYF. CDR3 in DNA: TGTGCCAGCAGCAGGACTAGCGTCACAGATACGCAGTATTTT.

This clone was picked up a small number of times. This chain connects TRBV7-9 to TRBJ2-2; D ambiguous. V shed 1 base and J shed 5 bases, with 2 bases lying between them. CDR1 is SEHNR, CDR2 FQNEAQ, per germline (reference sequence). The CDR3 runs 12 residues. Here the CDR3 reads CASSLETGELFF. The CDR3 nucleotides are TGTGCCAGCAGCTTAGAAACCGGGGAGCTGTTTTTT.

The chain has TRBV2 and TRBJ2-3, with D perhaps matching TRBD1 or TRBD2 (6 bases each). CDR1 and CDR2 (germline): SNHLY, FYNNEI. The CDR3 consists of 12 residues. V lost 7 bases, J lost 9 bases, and 14 bases lay in between. The CDR3 nucleotides are TGTGCCAGCACCAAGGGGGGCCAGACGCAGTATTTT. It codes for CASTKGGQTQYF.

Here the CDR3 reads CATSRGGGSHNEQFF. The CDR3 region has the DNA TGTGCCACCAGCAGAGGAGGGGGGTCCCACAATGAGCAGTTCTTC. This chain joins TRBV15 and TRBJ2-1; perhaps D is TRBD1 or TRBD2 (6 bases each). The V end was cut by 1 base, the J end by 5 bases, with 12 bases between. The CDR3 covers 15 residues. Germline CDR1 is LNHNV and CDR2 is YYDKDF (reference sequence). Full variable domain (outside the CDR3, taken from reference TRBV15 and TRBJ2-1): DAMVIQNPRYQVTQFGKPVTLSCSQTLNHNVMYWYQQKSSQAPKLLFHYYDKDFNNEADTPDNFQSRRPNTSFCFLDIRSPGLGDTAMYLCATSRGGGSHNEQFFGPGTRLTVL.

This sequence joins TRBV5-6 and TRBJ1-6; 10 bases align to TRBD1. CDR3 size: 15 residues. CDR1 is SGHDT and CDR2 is YYEEEE in the germline V gene. The J segment lost 7 bases and the V segment lost 2 bases, leaving 3 bases of the junction unmatched. The CDR3 protein is CASSFRDRGNSPLHF. CDR3 nucleotides: TGTGCCAGCAGCTTCCGGGACAGGGGAAATTCACCCCTCCACTTT.

This clone was seen more than once but under ten times. V usage is TRBV28 and J usage is TRBJ2-7, with D perhaps TRBD2 (7 bases). Germline loops: CDR1 MDHEN, CDR2 SYDVKM. This CDR3 contains 14 residues. CDR3 DNA sequence: TGTGCTGCCCGCTTACAGGGAGGGACCTACGAGCAGTACTTC. Its translation is CAARLQGGTYEQYF.

V is TRBV28 and J is TRBJ2-3; possibly TRBD1 for D (6 bases). The germline V gene has CDR1 MDHEN and CDR2 SYDVKM. Trimming removed 2 bases at V and 5 bases at J, with 11 bases between. The CDR3 is 14 residues long. The DNA of the CDR3 is TGTGCCAGCAGTTTACTACAGGGACGAGATACGCAGTATTTT. Its translation is CASSLLQGRDTQYF.